The 8 T cell receptor beta chains presented below share a single source sample, sequenced in a study of long-term antiretroviral therapy in people with HIV (dated by TCRdb to 2022 to 2024). The immunoSEQ hsTCRB v3.0 assay was used at survey level resolution to sequence the TRB variable region. The source is immuneACCESS, and TCRdb retained only in-frame sequences with V and J called. Part of the clones is not carried over; for the studies checked, unresolved V genes explain less than half of this, and the remainder is unexplained. This sample lists 25,000 to 30,000 clones; 86% were detected once. The ten biggest clones cover under 5% of the sample. Sequencing was performed on unsorted PBMCs, taken around 2.6 years after starting antiretroviral therapy. These receptors all stem from a man in his forties with HIV.

The genes are TRBV2 and TRBJ1-5; TRBD1 aligns across 10 bases. Per germline, CDR1 SNHLY and CDR2 FYNNEI. Unmatched junction bases numbered 4, after V lost 4 bases and J lost 7 bases. This CDR3 has 14 residues. For the CDR3, the DNA is TGTGCCAGCAGTGGACAGGGGGCCTGGCAGCCCCAGCATTTT. Amino acid sequence: CASSGQGAWQPQHF.

The rearrangement uses TRBV7-2 and TRBJ2-7, with 13 nucleotides matching TRBD2. The CDR3 has 15 residues. Germline trimming cut 7 bases from V and 3 bases from J; bases unmatched to any gene: 6. Germline lookup yields CDR1 SGHTA and CDR2 FQGNSA. CDR3 nucleotides: TGTGCCAGCATCTCTACTAGCGGGGGGGGCTACGAGCAGTACTTC. Translated, it gives CASISTSGGGYEQYF.

This clone has a handful of counts. The J gene is TRBJ1-6, the V gene TRBV7-2, with TRBD1 as a possible D gene (6 bases). V lost 0 bases and J lost 6, with 12 bases in between. The CDR3 covers 16 residues. The V gene's germline CDR1 is SGHTA and CDR2 FQGNSA. The CDR3 sequence: CASSLARGPANSPLHF. The CDR3 DNA follows: TGTGCCAGCAGCTTAGCCAGGGGCCCGGCTAATTCACCCCTCCACTTT.

The chain has TRBV2 and TRBJ2-1, with 12 bases that match TRBD2. The CDR3 consists of 15 residues. CDR1 SNHLY and CDR2 FYNNEI come from the germline V gene. The V gene end was trimmed by 6 bases and the J gene end by 7 bases; junction bases not matched to a gene: 7. The DNA of the CDR3 is TGTGCCAGCAGCCTGACTAGCGGGAGAGGAAATGAGCAGTTCTTC. Translating it yields CASSLTSGRGNEQFF.

This rearrangement joins TRBV4-1 to TRBJ1-2, with TRBD1 as a possible D gene (5 bases). Germline-derived CDR1 and CDR2 are MGHRA and YSYEKL. The V end lost 3 bases, the J end lost 12 bases, and 20 bases lay between the germline ends. This CDR3 spans 14 amino acids. The DNA for the CDR3 is TGCGCCAGCAGCCATGATAGGAGCGCGGGGGAAGACACCTTC. It is translated as CASSHDRSAGEDTF.

V and J are TRBV28 and TRBJ1-3; D possibly corresponds to TRBD1 (5 bases). V was clipped by 3 bases and J by 4 bases, with 13 bases between them. Germline V gene data show CDR1 as MDHEN and CDR2 as SYDVKM. There are 15 residues in the CDR3. CDR3 bases: TGTGCCAGCAGTTTCACCCAGGGCGCGGGAAACACCATATATTTT. It codes for CASSFTQGAGNTIYF.

This chain connects TRBV28 to TRBJ2-5; the D is unclear. With the DNA end fitting TRBJ2-7 better, the J assignment may be wrong. The CDR3 loop spans 12 amino acids. Germline V lookup: CDR1 MDHEN, CDR2 SYDVKM. The CDR3 DNA follows: TGTGCCAGCAAGAAAGCTACCTACGAGCAGTACTTC. Protein: CASKKATYEQYF.

The V gene is TRBV10-1, the J gene TRBJ2-3; 8 bases line up with TRBD1. Germline V gene sequence: CDR1 WNHNN, CDR2 SYGVQD (reference sequence). The CDR3 totals 14 residues. Trimming removed 3 bases from V and 5 bases from J; junction bases left unmatched: 4. Here the CDR3 reads CASSEGQGQDTQYF. CDR3 nucleotides: TGCGCCAGCAGTGAAGGACAGGGACAAGATACGCAGTATTTT.